This T cell receptor beta chain was sequenced during a study of T-cell memory formation after mild COVID-19. Study summary: Largely, TCR clusters stayed within a single donor. General study findings and limits: CD4/CD8 balance characterized clones contracting day 15 to 85, and CD4+ skew characterized later expanders. Certain responding clones were present in pre-infection memory, suggesting participation of cross-reactive memory.

Employing constant-segment primers, 5'RACE generated TCR alpha and TCR beta cDNA libraries bearing sample barcodes and UMIs. TCRdb called the 5' RACE reads again in MiXCR, with one record for every CDR3 protein. The repertoire includes approximately 230,000 distinct CDR3 sequences, around 15% of them detected once, and approximately 3.5% sits in the top ten. In its sample, this clonotype was seen once. Its antigen is undetermined. The CDR3 is 16 residues long. Germline V gene lookup returns CDR1 LNHNV and CDR2 YYDKDF (reference sequence). V gave up 5 bases and J gave up 2 bases, with 15 bases separating them.

This receptor was taken from a young man who had mild COVID-19 (a few samples of this study predate the infection). Cell type and time point are not known. The sequencing input was PBMCs or a T cell subset sorted from them (not recorded which). V gene TRBV15 combines with J gene TRBJ1-4, with a tentative D call TRBD1 (5 bases). The CDR3 is CATSLGPSGTNEKLFF. CDR3 DNA: TGTGCCACCAGCTTGGGACCATCAGGGACTAATGAAAAACTGTTTTTT.